The rows below give T cell receptor beta chains drawn from one sample of a study of T cell repertoires in cytomegalovirus infection. TCRdb re-derived calls from the reads in MiXCR, one entry per CDR3 protein. The sample lists about 250,000 distinct CDR3 sequences, approximately 13% seen once, with 1.5% to 2% in the top ten. Sequencing was performed on PBMCs. The receptors stem from a human donor in good health (CMV status not recorded). Some clones in this sample may be carry-over from other donors' samples. Each CDR3 is given with its conserved first and last residue. A D gene is named only where the DNA matches it firmly. Clone sizes are given selectively: once, few, many, or a class where the clone is expanded.

size: many
J: TRBJ2-5
V: TRBV12-3/TRBV12-4
D: TRBD2
DNA: TGTGCCAGCAGTCCAGGACTAGCGGGAGCCCCCCCACAAGAGACCCAGTACTTC
CDR3: CASSPGLAGAPPQETQYF

size: few
J: TRBJ2-5
V: TRBV5-1
D: TRBD1
DNA: TGCGCCAGCAGCCCCGGGACAGGGGTCACTATAGAGACCCAGTACTTC
CDR3: CASSPGTGVTIETQYF

size: few
J: TRBJ2-1
V: TRBV30
D: NA
DNA: TGTGCCTGGATCCCCTTGGGGGGTTCCTACAATGAGCAGTTCTTC
CDR3: CAWIPLGGSYNEQFF

size: many
J: TRBJ2-3
V: TRBV7-8
D: TRBD2
DNA: TGTGCCAGCAGCTCCATAGGACTAGCTCGACGGACAGATACGCAGTATTTT
CDR3: CASSSIGLARRTDTQYF

size: many
J: TRBJ1-3
V: TRBV7-2
D: NA
DNA: TGTGCCAGCAGCTTAGCCGTGGGGTGGAGCTCTGGAAACACCATATATTTT
CDR3: CASSLAVGWSSGNTIYF

size: NA
J: TRBJ1-1
V: TRBV7-6
D: TRBD1
DNA: TGTGCCAGCAGCTTATTCCGGACAGGGGGCCGGGACACTGAAGCTTTCTTT
CDR3: CASSLFRTGGRDTEAFF

size: many
J: TRBJ1-1
V: TRBV12-5
D: NA
DNA: TGTGCTAGTGGTTTGGGACAAAGGAACACTGAAGCTTTCTTT
CDR3: CASGLGQRNTEAFF

size: NA
J: TRBJ2-7
V: TRBV20-1
D: NA
DNA: TGCAGTGCCTTTGGGGGCTACGAGCAGTACTTC
CDR3: CSAFGGYEQYF

size: many
J: TRBJ2-7
V: TRBV28
D: TRBD1
DNA: TGTGCCAGCAGTTTGCCCCTGACAGGGAACCACGAGCAGTACTTC
CDR3: CASSLPLTGNHEQYF

size: few
J: TRBJ2-3
V: TRBV6-2/TRBV6-3
D: NA
DNA: TGTGCCAGCGGCTCCGGGACTCTTGCAGATACGCAGTATTTT
CDR3: CASGSGTLADTQYF

size: NA
J: TRBJ1-1
V: TRBV5-6
D: NA
DNA: TGTGCCAGCAGTAGAGAAGCGGGACGGTTGAACACTGAAGCTTTCTTT
CDR3: CASSREAGRLNTEAFF

size: few
J: TRBJ2-2
V: TRBV5-1
D: NA
DNA: TGCGCCAGCCGCCTGGAGGCCGGGGAGCTGTTTTTT
CDR3: CASRLEAGELFF

size: many
J: TRBJ1-2
V: TRBV7-6
D: NA
DNA: TGTGCCAGCAGCCCACGGGAAGTTGATGGCTACACCTTC
CDR3: CASSPREVDGYTF

size: many
J: TRBJ1-1
V: TRBV4-3
D: NA
DNA: TGCGCCAGCAGCCAAGATAGGGGGAACACTGAAGCTTTCTTT
CDR3: CASSQDRGNTEAFF

size: many
J: TRBJ2-6
V: TRBV28
D: TRBD2
DNA: TGTGCCAGCAGTTTACTAGCGGGAGGTGGGGCCAACGTCCTGACTTTC
CDR3: CASSLLAGGGANVLTF

size: many
J: TRBJ2-7
V: TRBV7-2
D: TRBD1
DNA: TGTGCCAGCAGCTCACCGGGACAGGGGAGCCACGAGCAGTACTTC
CDR3: CASSSPGQGSHEQYF

size: many
J: TRBJ2-2
V: TRBV24-1
D: TRBD1
DNA: TGTGCCACCAGTCGAACAGGGGGCAGGACCGGGGAGCTGTTTTTT
CDR3: CATSRTGGRTGELFF

size: NA
J: TRBJ1-1
V: TRBV28
D: NA
DNA: TGTGCCAGCAGTTTATTTGGGGTTATGAACACTGAAGCTTCCTTT
CDR3: CASSLFGVMNTEASF

size: many
J: TRBJ1-1
V: TRBV6-1
D: NA
DNA: TGTGCCAGCAGGACAAACCGGCCGCCGAAGGGCACTGAAGCTTTCTTT
CDR3: CASRTNRPPKGTEAFF

size: many
J: TRBJ2-3
V: TRBV10-3
D: NA
DNA: TGTGCCATCAGTTCTACAGGTGACACAGATACGCAGTATTTT
CDR3: CAISSTGDTDTQYF

size: many
J: TRBJ2-1
V: TRBV7-2
D: TRBD1
DNA: TGTGCCAGCAGCCCGGGGGACAGGGCCAGAGGTCAGTTCTTC
CDR3: CASSPGDRARGQFF